These 19 T cell receptor beta chains were sequenced from one sample in a study of beta chain features in type 1 diabetes. Expressed TCRB transcripts were sequenced because the entire RNA isolate underwent reverse transcription. TCRdb's table, derived via immunoSEQ multiplex PCR, lists solely in-frame clones and lacks some. The table lists around 430,000 clones, 30% of them singletons, with 0.05% to 0.065% in the top ten. Sequenced input: naive CD4+ T cells from blood. The receptor source for this set is a man aged 18 to 35 in good health.

This clone showed up just a few times. The CDR3 here is CASSPGQNEKLFF. CDR3 in DNA: TGTGCCAGCTCACCCGGACAGAATGAAAAACTGTTTTTT. J is TRBJ1-4 and V is TRBV18; perhaps TRBD1 as D (6 bases). The CDR3 loop spans 13 amino acids. V was clipped by 3 bases and J by 5 bases, with 7 bases between them. In germline, CDR1 is KGHSH, CDR2 LQKENI.

J is TRBJ2-1 and V is TRBV5-4, with D perhaps TRBD2 (6 bases). Deletions cut 4 bases from V and 1 base from J, with 12 bases between. Per the germline V gene, CDR1 is SGHNT and CDR2 is YYREEE (reference sequence). There are 15 residues in the CDR3. In DNA form, the CDR3 reads TGTGCCAGCAGCGGGACTGGCGGTTCCTACAATGAGCAGTTCTTC. It codes for CASSGTGGSYNEQFF.

The chain joins TRBV18 to TRBJ2-1; TRBD1 matches 7 bases. Per germline, CDR1 KGHSH and CDR2 LQKENI. V lost 3 bases, J lost 5 bases, and 16 bases stayed unmatched. This CDR3 has 18 residues. The CDR3 sequence: CASSPTRNRGKMDNEQFF. CDR3 DNA sequence: TGTGCCAGCTCACCTACCAGAAACAGGGGCAAAATGGACAATGAGCAGTTCTTC.

The chain combines TRBV6-1 with TRBJ1-1; D not resolved. V shed 8 bases and J shed 0 bases, with 13 bases lying between them. The CDR3 is 14 residues long. The germline V gene encodes CDR1 MNHNS and CDR2 SASEGT. Here the CDR3 reads CASLWFGLNTEAFF. DNA for the CDR3: TGTGCCAGCCTATGGTTTGGGTTGAACACTGAAGCTTTCTTT.

The CDR3 loop is CARGGKPTDTQYF. CDR3 DNA sequence: TGTGCCCGAGGGGGAAAGCCCACAGATACGCAGTATTTT. V usage is TRBV30 and J usage is TRBJ2-3, with D perhaps matching TRBD1 (6 bases). CDR1 and CDR2 (germline): GTSNPN, SVGIG (reference sequence). Between the trimmed V and J ends, which lost 8 bases and 2 bases, there was a span of 14 bases. The CDR3 length is 13 residues.

This chain joins TRBV4-2 and TRBJ2-2; 7 bases match TRBD1. Looked up from germline, CDR1 is LGHNA and CDR2 is YNFKEQ. CDR3 size: 16 residues. Unmatched junction bases numbered 7, after V lost 3 bases and J lost 3 bases. The CDR3 protein is CASSQVDRDYTGELFF. CDR3 coding DNA: TGTGCCAGCAGCCAGGTTGACAGGGATTACACCGGGGAGCTGTTTTTT.

This clone was seen a few times. The sample has other DNA sequences that encode this CDR3 too. The chain combines TRBV20-1 with TRBJ2-1, with D possibly matching TRBD1 (5 bases). The CDR3 has 11 amino acids. V was trimmed by 6 bases and J by 7 bases, leaving 10 bases between them. Germline lookup yields CDR1 DFQATT and CDR2 SNEGSKA (reference sequence). CDR3: CSARAGNEQFF. The CDR3 DNA is TGCAGTGCCCGGGCAGGGAATGAGCAGTTCTTC.

The genes are TRBV2 and TRBJ2-1; 14 bases fit TRBD2. This CDR3 contains 15 residues. Germline V CDR1 and CDR2: SNHLY, FYNNEI. V dropped 5 bases and J dropped 9; count of bases not matched to a gene: 6. CDR3 sequence (DNA): TGTGCCAGCAGTCGCCCGGGACTAGCGGGAGCTGAGCAGTTCTTC. Its protein product is CASSRPGLAGAEQFF. Supplemented by reference TRBV2 and TRBJ2-1, the full variable domain reads EPEVTQTPSHQVTQMGQEVILRCVPISNHLYFYWYRQILGQKVEFLVSFYNNEISEKSEIFDDQFSVERPDGSNFTLKIRSTKLEDSAMYFCASSRPGLAGAEQFFGPGTRLTVL.

This clone was detected only a few times. The genes are TRBV9 and TRBJ2-1; unclear D gene. The CDR3 contains 12 residues. The V end was cut by 0 bases, the J end by 12 bases, with 10 bases between. Looked up from germline, CDR1 is SGDLS and CDR2 is YYNGEE. The CDR3 reads CASSVGPEGQFF. The CDR3 DNA follows: TGTGCCAGCAGCGTAGGACCAGAAGGGCAGTTCTTC.

The rearrangement uses TRBV5-1 and TRBJ2-1; the D is unclear. CDR1 is SGHRS and CDR2 is YFSETQ in the germline V gene. The CDR3 consists of 12 residues. Trimming pared 0 bases from V and 6 bases from J, leaving 4 bases between. Written as DNA, the CDR3 is TGCGCCAGCAGCTTGGACGGCAATGAGCAGTTCTTC. Protein sequence: CASSLDGNEQFF. The variable domain in full, with the rest retrieved from reference TRBV5-1 and TRBJ2-1, is KAGVTQTPRYLIKTRGQQVTLSCSPISGHRSVSWYQQTPGQGLQFLFEYFSETQRNKGNFPGRFSGRQFSNSRSEMNVSTLELGDSALYLCASSLDGNEQFFGPGTRLTVL.

The chain links TRBV9 to TRBJ2-3, with 13 bases aligning to TRBD2. The CDR3 is 17 amino acids. Germline loops: CDR1 SGDLS, CDR2 YYNGEE. J lost 6 bases, V lost 4 bases, and 11 bases had no gene match. The CDR3 reads CASSRIQTSGRTDTQYF. CDR3 DNA: TGTGCCAGCAGCCGGATACAGACTAGCGGGAGGACCGATACGCAGTATTTT.

This clone was picked up a small number of times. This sequence joins TRBV7-9 and TRBJ1-1, with a possible D match to TRBD1 (6 bases). V was clipped by 5 bases and J by 0 bases, with 13 bases between them. The CDR3 runs 15 residues. Germline V gene lookup returns CDR1 SEHNR and CDR2 FQNEAQ (reference sequence). The CDR3: CASSKGGHMNTEAFF. CDR3 coding DNA: TGTGCCAGCAGCAAAGGGGGGCACATGAACACTGAAGCTTTCTTT.

With regard to this clone: Other DNA sequences in this specimen translate into the identical CDR3. The CDR3 nucleotides read TGCGCCAGCAGCTCGAACCAAGAGACCCAGTACTTC. Translated: CASSSNQETQYF. The chain recombines TRBV5-1 with TRBJ2-5; D unresolved. V lost 3 bases, J lost 0 bases, and 3 bases lay in between. CDR3 length equals 12 residues. Germline V gene lookup returns CDR1 SGHRS and CDR2 YFSETQ.

This clone has a handful of counts. The V gene is TRBV9, the J gene TRBJ2-3; TRBD2 matches at 8 bases. This CDR3 contains 15 residues. Per germline, CDR1 SGDLS and CDR2 YYNGEE. Trimming at V came to 2 bases and at J to 2 bases, leaving 4 bases not matched to a gene. CDR3 in amino acids: CASSVRREDTDTQYF. The CDR3 DNA follows: TGTGCCAGCAGCGTGAGGCGGGAGGACACAGATACGCAGTATTTT. The full variable domain, completed using reference TRBV9 and TRBJ2-3, is DSGVTQTPKHLITATGQRVTLRCSPRSGDLSVYWYQQSLDQGLQFLIQYYNGEERAKGNILERFSAQQFPDLHSELNLSSLELGDSALYFCASSVRREDTDTQYFGPGTRLTVL.

The genes are TRBV30 and TRBJ2-5, with D possibly TRBD1 on 7 matching bases. The CDR3 has 16 amino acids. Deletions cut 3 bases from V and 4 bases from J, with 21 bases between. From germline, CDR1 is GTSNPN and CDR2 SVGIG (reference sequence). The CDR3 protein is CAWSGRQGLIVETQYF. The DNA of the CDR3 is TGTGCCTGGAGCGGGAGACAGGGTTTAATCGTAGAGACCCAGTACTTC. The full variable domain, its missing parts supplied by reference TRBV30 and TRBJ2-5, is SQTIHQWPATLVQPVGSPLSLECTVEGTSNPNLYWYRQAAGRGLQLLFYSVGIGQISSEVPQNLSASRPQDRQFILSSKKLLLSDSGFYLCAWSGRQGLIVETQYFGPGTRLLVL.

V and J are TRBV28 and TRBJ2-7; D assignment may be TRBD1 or TRBD2 (5 bases each). V lost 4 bases to trimming and J lost 0 bases, with 7 bases between them. The germline V gene encodes CDR1 MDHEN and CDR2 SYDVKM. CDR3 length equals 13 residues. The CDR3 sequence: CASSWGNSYEQYF. CDR3 DNA sequence: TGTGCCAGCAGTTGGGGGAACTCCTACGAGCAGTACTTC. Full variable domain (missing parts from reference TRBV28 and TRBJ2-7): DVKVTQSSRYLVKRTGEKVFLECVQDMDHENMFWYRQDPGLGLRLIYFSYDVKMKEKGDIPEGYSVSREKKERFSLILESASTNQTSMYLCASSWGNSYEQYFGPGTRLTVT.

The chain employs TRBV9 and TRBJ2-3; no clear D gene. V shed 0 bases and J shed 5 bases, with 7 bases lying between them. The CDR3 totals 13 residues. Germline loops: CDR1 SGDLS, CDR2 YYNGEE. CDR3 amino acids: CASSVGPVDTQYF. In DNA form, the CDR3 reads TGTGCCAGCAGCGTAGGCCCAGTAGATACGCAGTATTTT.

V is TRBV18 and J is TRBJ2-5; D is possibly TRBD2 (6 bases). Trimming removed 6 bases from V and 5 bases from J, with 13 bases in between. The CDR3 totals 13 residues. The germline V gene has CDR1 KGHSH and CDR2 LQKENI. For the CDR3, the DNA is TGTGCCAGCTCGCGGGACCAGCTGGAGACCCAGTACTTC. Its translation is CASSRDQLETQYF.

This sequence joins TRBV29-1 and TRBJ2-1; 11 bases align to TRBD2. The germline gives CDR1 SQVTM, CDR2 ANQGSEA. CDR3 length: 13 amino acids. The ends lost 7 bases at V and 6 bases at J; junction bases unmatched: 5. CDR3 in amino acids: CSDIAGGRNEQFF. Here the CDR3 DNA reads TGCAGCGATATAGCGGGAGGGCGCAATGAGCAGTTCTTC.